The next 5 T cell receptor beta chains were all read from a single sample in a study of response to subunit inactivated influenza vaccine. TCRdb called the RT-PCR reads again in MiXCR, with one record for every CDR3 protein. Of 500,000 to 600,000 distinct CDR3 sequences listed, 16% are singletons. Here the sequenced sample was CD4+ T cells sorted from PBMCs, taken about 24 months after vaccination. Receptor source: a man in his fifties or sixties who received an inactivated influenza vaccine.

The chain couples TRBV15 to TRBJ1-4; possibly TRBD1 for D (5 bases). V lost 1 base and J 4 bases, leaving 13 bases between the germline ends. The CDR3 totals 16 residues. Germline loops: CDR1 LNHNV, CDR2 YYDKDF (reference sequence). The CDR3 coding sequence is TGTGCCACCAGCAGAGGCGGGGGATTGAGTAATGAAAAACTGTTTTTT. It encodes CATSRGGGLSNEKLFF. The full variable domain, completed using reference TRBV15 and TRBJ1-4, is DAMVIQNPRYQVTQFGKPVTLSCSQTLNHNVMYWYQQKSSQAPKLLFHYYDKDFNNEADTPDNFQSRRPNTSFCFLDIRSPGLGDTAMYLCATSRGGGLSNEKLFFGSGTQLSVL.

This clonotype has a handful of counts. V gene TRBV3-1 combines with J gene TRBJ2-3, with a weak D call TRBD1 (6 bases). CDR1 and CDR2 (germline): LGHDT, YNNKEL (reference sequence). This CDR3 comprises 16 residues. Between the trimmed V and J ends, which lost 1 base and 0 bases, there was a span of 11 bases. CDR3 region: CASSQGQVDSTDTQYF. In DNA form, the CDR3 reads TGTGCCAGCAGCCAAGGACAGGTTGATAGCACAGATACGCAGTATTTT.

This clonotype was seen repeatedly, ten times or more. CDR3 sequence reads: CASSYQTGLAGGPSSYNEQFF. The DNA for the CDR3 is TGTGCCAGCAGTTACCAAACGGGACTAGCGGGAGGGCCGAGCTCCTACAATGAGCAGTTCTTC. The chain couples TRBV6-2 or TRBV6-3 to TRBJ2-1; 16 bases fit TRBD2. The CDR3 has 21 residues. The V and J ends lost 2 bases and 0 bases, in that order; junction bases with no gene match: 10. From germline, CDR1 is MNHEY and CDR2 SVGEGT.

This clonotype came up many times. Here the CDR3 reads CASSLGLAVLNEQFF. The CDR3 nucleotides read TGTGCCAGCAGCTTGGGACTAGCGGTACTCAATGAGCAGTTCTTC. This chain connects TRBV7-2 to TRBJ2-1; 11 positions agree with TRBD2. This CDR3 has 15 residues. Germline V gives CDR1 SGHTA, CDR2 FQGNSA. V was clipped by 3 bases and J by 6 bases; unmatched bases: 4. Filled out from reference TRBV7-2 and TRBJ2-1, the complete variable domain reads GAGVSQSPSNKVTEKGKDVELRCDPISGHTALYWYRQSLGQGLEFLIYFQGNSAPDKSGLPSDRFSAERTGGSVSTLTIQRTQQEDSAVYLCASSLGLAVLNEQFFGPGTRLTVL.

This clonotype was counted between two and nine times. The rearrangement joins TRBV27 to TRBJ2-7; D gene uncertain. The CDR3 consists of 10 residues. Trimming removed 9 bases from V and 4 bases from J, with 7 bases in between. The germline CDR1 and CDR2 sequences are MNHEY and SMNVEV (reference sequence). Here the CDR3 DNA reads TGTGCCAGGACGTATTACGAGCAGTACTTC. It specifies CARTYYEQYF.